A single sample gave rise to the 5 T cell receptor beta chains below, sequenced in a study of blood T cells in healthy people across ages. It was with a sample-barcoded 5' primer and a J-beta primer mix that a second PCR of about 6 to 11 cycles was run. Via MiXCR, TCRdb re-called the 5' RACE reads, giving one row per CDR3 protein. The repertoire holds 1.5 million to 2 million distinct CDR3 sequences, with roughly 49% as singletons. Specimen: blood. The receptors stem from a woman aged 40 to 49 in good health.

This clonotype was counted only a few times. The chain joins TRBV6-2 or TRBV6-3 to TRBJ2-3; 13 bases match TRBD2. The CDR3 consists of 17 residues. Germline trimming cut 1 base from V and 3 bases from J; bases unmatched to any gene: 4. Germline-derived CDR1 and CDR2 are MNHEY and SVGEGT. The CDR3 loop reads CASSYLGLAGITDTQYF. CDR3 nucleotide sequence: TGTGCCAGCAGTTACTTGGGACTAGCGGGGATAACAGATACGCAGTATTTT.

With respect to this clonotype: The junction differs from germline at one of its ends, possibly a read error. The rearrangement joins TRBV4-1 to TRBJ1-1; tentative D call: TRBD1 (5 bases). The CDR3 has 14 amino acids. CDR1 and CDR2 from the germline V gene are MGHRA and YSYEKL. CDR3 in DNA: TGCGCCAGCGGCCAAGACGCGGGGCGTCCTGAAGCTTTCTTT. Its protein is CASGQDAGRPEAFF.

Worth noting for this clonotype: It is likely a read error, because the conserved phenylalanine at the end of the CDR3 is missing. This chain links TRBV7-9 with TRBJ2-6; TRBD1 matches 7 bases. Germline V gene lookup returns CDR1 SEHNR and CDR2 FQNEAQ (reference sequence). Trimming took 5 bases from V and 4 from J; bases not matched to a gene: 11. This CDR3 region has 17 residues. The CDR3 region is CASSRGQPQIGANVLTY. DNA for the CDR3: TGTGCCAGCAGCCGGGGACAGCCCCAGATAGGGGCCAACGTCCTGACTTAC.

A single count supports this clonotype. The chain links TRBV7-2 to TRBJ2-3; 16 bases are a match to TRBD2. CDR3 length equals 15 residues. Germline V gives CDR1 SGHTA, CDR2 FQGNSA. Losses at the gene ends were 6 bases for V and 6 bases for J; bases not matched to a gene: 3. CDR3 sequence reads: CASRGLAGGLDTQYF. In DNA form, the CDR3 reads TGTGCCAGCAGGGGACTAGCGGGGGGGTTGGATACGCAGTATTTT.

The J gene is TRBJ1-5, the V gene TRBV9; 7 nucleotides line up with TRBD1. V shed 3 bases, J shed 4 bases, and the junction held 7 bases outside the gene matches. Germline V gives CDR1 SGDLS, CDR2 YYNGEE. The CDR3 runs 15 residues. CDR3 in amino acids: CASSEGDSLNQPQHF. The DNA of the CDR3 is TGTGCCAGCAGCGAGGGGGACAGTTTAAATCAGCCCCAGCATTTT.